The entry that follows covers one T cell receptor beta chain sequence. Each CDR3 protein gets one entry after TCRdb re-called the RACE reads with MiXCR. The top ten clones hold 5.7% of a sample with approximately 80,000 distinct CDR3 sequences, around 13% of them seen once. Indicated time point: patch test 3, about 24 weeks after DPC sensitization. Treatment meaning: therapeutic diphenylcyclopropenone sensitization with weekly scalp DPC. Ahead of applying each patch test, blood was sampled. The data derive from a study of human T cells and chemical hapten exposure. Trimming took 5 bases from V and 4 from J; bases not matched to a gene: 9. The CDR3 has 16 residues. CDR1 is SGHNT and CDR2 is YYREEE in the germline V gene (reference sequence).

Sequenced here: whole blood, sampled in connection with sensitization to the hapten diphenylcyclopropenone (DPC). The receptor's source is a woman in her forties or fifties with alopecia areata. Some clones in this sample may be carry-over from other donors' samples. The chain has TRBV5-4 and TRBJ2-5; TRBD2 matches at 12 bases. The CDR3 is CASSLPSGRAAETQYF. The DNA of the CDR3 is TGTGCCAGCAGTCTACCTAGCGGGAGGGCCGCAGAGACCCAGTACTTC.